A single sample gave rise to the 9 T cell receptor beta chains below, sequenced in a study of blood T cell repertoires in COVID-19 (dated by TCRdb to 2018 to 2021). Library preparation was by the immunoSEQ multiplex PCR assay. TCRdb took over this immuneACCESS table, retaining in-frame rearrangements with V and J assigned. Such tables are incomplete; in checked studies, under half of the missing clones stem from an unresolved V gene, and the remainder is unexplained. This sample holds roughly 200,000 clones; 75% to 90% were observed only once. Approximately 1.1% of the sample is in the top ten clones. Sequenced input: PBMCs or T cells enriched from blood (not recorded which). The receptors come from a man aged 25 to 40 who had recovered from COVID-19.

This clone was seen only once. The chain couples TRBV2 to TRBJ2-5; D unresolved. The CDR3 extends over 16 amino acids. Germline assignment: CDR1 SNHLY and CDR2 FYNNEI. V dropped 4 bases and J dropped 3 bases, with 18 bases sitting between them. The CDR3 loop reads CASSVESPTVKETQYF. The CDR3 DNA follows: TGTGCCAGCAGTGTGGAGTCCCCCACGGTTAAAGAGACCCAGTACTTC. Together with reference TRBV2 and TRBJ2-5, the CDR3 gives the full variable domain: EPEVTQTPSHQVTQMGQEVILRCVPISNHLYFYWYRQILGQKVEFLVSFYNNEISEKSEIFDDQFSVERPDGSNFTLKIRSTKLEDSAMYFCASSVESPTVKETQYFGPGTRLLVL.

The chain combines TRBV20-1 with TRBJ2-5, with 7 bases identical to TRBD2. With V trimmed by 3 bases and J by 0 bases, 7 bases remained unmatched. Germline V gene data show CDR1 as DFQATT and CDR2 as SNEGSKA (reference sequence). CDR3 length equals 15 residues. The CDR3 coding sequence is TGCAGTGCTAGTTCGCGCGCGGGGGACCAAGAGACCCAGTACTTC. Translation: CSASSRAGDQETQYF.

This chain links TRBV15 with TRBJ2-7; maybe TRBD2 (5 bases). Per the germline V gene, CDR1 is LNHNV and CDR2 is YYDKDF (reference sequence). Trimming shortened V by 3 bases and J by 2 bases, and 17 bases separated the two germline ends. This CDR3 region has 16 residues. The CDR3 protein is CATSSQNGLGAYEQYF. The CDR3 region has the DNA TGTGCCACCAGCAGCCAGAACGGACTCGGAGCCTACGAGCAGTACTTC.

This CDR3 is CASSQPTGLGAKNIQYF. CDR3 DNA sequence: TGTGCCAGCAGCCAACCTACAGGGTTGGGGGCCAAAAACATTCAGTACTTC. The chain has TRBV7-9 and TRBJ2-4; D might be TRBD1 (6 bases). The CDR3 contains 17 residues. Trimming left V 5 bases short and J 1 base short, with 18 bases between. Germline V gives CDR1 SEHNR, CDR2 FQNEAQ (reference sequence).

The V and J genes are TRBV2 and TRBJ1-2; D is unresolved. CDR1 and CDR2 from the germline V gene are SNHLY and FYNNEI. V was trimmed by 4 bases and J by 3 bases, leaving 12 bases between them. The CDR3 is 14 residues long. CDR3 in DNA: TGTGCCAGCAGTGTCCCTTGGTCAGACTATGGCTACACCTTC. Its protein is CASSVPWSDYGYTF.

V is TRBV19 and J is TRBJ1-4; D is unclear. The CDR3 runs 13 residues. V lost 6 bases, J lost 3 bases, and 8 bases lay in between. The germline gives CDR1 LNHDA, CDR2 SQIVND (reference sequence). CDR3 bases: TGTGCCAGTAGGGCAGGCCCTAATGAAAAACTGTTTTTT. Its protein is CASRAGPNEKLFF. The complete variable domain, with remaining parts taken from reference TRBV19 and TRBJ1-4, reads DGGITQSPKYLFRKEGQNVTLSCEQNLNHDAMYWYRQDPGQGLRLIYYSQIVNDFQKGDIAEGYSVSREKKESFPLTVTSAQKNPTAFYLCASRAGPNEKLFFGSGTQLSVL.

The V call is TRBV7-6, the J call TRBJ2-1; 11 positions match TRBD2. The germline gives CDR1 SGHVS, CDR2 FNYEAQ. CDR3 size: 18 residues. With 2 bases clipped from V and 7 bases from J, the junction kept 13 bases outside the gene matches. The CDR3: CASSLWGLAGGVLNEQFF. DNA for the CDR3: TGTGCCAGCAGCTTATGGGGGCTAGCGGGAGGTGTCTTAAATGAGCAGTTCTTC.

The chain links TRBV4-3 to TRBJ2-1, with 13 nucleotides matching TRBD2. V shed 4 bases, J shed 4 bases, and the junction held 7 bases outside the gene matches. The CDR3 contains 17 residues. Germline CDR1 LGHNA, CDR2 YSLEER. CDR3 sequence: CASSPKETSGGYNEQFF. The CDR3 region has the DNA TGCGCCAGCAGCCCTAAAGAGACTAGCGGGGGGTACAATGAGCAGTTCTTC.

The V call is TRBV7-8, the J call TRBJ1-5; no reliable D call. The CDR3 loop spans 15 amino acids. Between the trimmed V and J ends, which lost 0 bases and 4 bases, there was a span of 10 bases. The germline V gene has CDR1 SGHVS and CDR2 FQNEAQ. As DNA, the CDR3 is TGTGCCAGCAGCTTAGCGCGGTGGGTAAATCAGCCCCAGCATTTT. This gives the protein CASSLARWVNQPQHF.